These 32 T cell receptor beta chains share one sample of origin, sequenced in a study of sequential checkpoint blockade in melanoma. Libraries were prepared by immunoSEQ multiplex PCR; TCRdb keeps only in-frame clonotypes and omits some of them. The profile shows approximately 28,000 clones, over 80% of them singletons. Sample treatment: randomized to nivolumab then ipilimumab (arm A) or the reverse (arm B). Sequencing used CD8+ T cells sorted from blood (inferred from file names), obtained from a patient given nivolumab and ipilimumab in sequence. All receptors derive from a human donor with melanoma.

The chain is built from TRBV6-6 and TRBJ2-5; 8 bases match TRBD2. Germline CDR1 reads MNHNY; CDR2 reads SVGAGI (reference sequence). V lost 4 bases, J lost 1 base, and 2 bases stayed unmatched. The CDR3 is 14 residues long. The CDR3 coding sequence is TGTGCCAGCAGTTTTAGCGGGGCCCAAGAGACCCAGTACTTC. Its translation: CASSFSGAQETQYF.

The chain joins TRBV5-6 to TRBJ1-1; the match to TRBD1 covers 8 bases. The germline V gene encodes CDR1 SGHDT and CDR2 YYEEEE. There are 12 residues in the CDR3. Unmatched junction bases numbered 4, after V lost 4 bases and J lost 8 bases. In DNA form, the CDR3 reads TGTGCCAGCAGCGGGACAGGCCCCGAAGCTTTCTTT. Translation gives CASSGTGPEAFF.

This CDR3 reads CASSLQGWNGYTF. The CDR3 nucleotides read TGTGCCAGCAGTTTGCAGGGATGGAATGGCTACACCTTC. The V call is TRBV27, the J call TRBJ1-2, with D possibly TRBD1 on 5 matching bases. From germline, CDR1 is MNHEY and CDR2 SMNVEV (reference sequence). The CDR3 has 13 amino acids. The V and J ends lost 3 bases and 6 bases respectively, with 11 bases between them.

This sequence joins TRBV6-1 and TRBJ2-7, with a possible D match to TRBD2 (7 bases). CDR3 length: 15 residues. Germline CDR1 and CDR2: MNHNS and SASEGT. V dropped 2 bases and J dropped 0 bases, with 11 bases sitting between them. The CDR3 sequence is CASSERGGVSYEQYF. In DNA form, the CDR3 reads TGTGCCAGCAGTGAAAGAGGGGGGGTCTCCTACGAGCAGTACTTC.

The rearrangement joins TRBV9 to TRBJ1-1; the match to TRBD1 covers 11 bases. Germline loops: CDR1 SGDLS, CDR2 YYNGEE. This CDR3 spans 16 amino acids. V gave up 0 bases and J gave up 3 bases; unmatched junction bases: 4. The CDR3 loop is CASSVGGTGGDTEAFF. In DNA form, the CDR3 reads TGTGCCAGCAGCGTAGGGGGGACAGGGGGAGACACTGAAGCTTTCTTT.

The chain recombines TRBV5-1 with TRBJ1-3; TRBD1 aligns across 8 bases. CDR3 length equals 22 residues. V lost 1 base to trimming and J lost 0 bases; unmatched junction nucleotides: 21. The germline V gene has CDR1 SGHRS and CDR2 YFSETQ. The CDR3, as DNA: TGCGCCAGCAGCTTGTTCTCATCCCAGCGGACAGGGAGGGCCCTCTCTGGAAACACCATATATTTT. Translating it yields CASSLFSSQRTGRALSGNTIYF.

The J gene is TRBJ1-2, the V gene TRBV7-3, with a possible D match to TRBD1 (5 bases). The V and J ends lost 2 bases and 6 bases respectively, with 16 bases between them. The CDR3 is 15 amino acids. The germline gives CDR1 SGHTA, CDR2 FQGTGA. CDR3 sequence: CASSLGGLELDGYTF. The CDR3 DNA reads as TGTGCCAGCAGCTTAGGGGGGTTGGAACTAGATGGCTACACCTTC. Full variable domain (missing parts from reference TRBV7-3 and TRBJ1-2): GAGVSQTPSNKVTEKGKYVELRCDPISGHTALYWYRQSLGQGPEFLIYFQGTGAADDSGLPNDRFFAVRPEGSVSTLKIQRTERGDSAVYLCASSLGGLELDGYTFGSGTRLTVV.

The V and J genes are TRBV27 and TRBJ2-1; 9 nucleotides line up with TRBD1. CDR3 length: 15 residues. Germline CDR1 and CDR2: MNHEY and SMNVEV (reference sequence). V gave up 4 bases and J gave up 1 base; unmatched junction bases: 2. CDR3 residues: CASSSGTGSYNEQFF. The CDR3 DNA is TGTGCCAGCAGTTCCGGGACAGGGTCCTACAATGAGCAGTTCTTC.

The CDR3 DNA follows: TGCGCCAGCAGCCACCTGACAGCCCTTATGAACACTGAAGCTTTCTTT. Protein: CASSHLTALMNTEAFF. The chain uses TRBV4-1 and TRBJ1-1, with a tentative D call TRBD1 (5 bases). The V gene lost 3 bases and the J gene lost 0 bases, with 14 bases spanning the gap. The length of the CDR3 is 16 residues. Germline V CDR1 and CDR2: MGHRA, YSYEKL.

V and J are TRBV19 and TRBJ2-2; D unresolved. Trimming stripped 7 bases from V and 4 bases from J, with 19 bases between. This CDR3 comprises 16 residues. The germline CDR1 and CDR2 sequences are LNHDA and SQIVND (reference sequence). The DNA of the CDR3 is TGTGCCAGTACCACAGATAAACCCCCAGGCACCGGGGAGCTGTTTTTT. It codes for CASTTDKPPGTGELFF.

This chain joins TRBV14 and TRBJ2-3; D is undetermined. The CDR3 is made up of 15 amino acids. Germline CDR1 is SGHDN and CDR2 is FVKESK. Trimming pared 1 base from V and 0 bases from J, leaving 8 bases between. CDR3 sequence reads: CASSQVAMSTDTQYF. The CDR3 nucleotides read TGTGCCAGCAGCCAAGTCGCTATGAGCACAGATACGCAGTATTTT.

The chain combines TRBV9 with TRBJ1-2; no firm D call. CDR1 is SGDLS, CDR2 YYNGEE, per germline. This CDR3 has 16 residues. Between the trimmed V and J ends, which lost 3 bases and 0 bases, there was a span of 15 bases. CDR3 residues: CASSASRGFSNYGYTF. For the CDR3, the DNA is TGTGCCAGCAGCGCCAGTAGAGGGTTCTCTAACTATGGCTACACCTTC.

CDR3 loop: CASSQGNSNQPQHF. The CDR3 DNA sequence: TGCGCCAGCAGCCAAGGTAATAGCAATCAGCCCCAGCATTTT. The rearrangement links TRBV4-1 to TRBJ1-5; unclear D gene. This CDR3 has 14 amino acids. V was pared by 1 base and J by 0 bases, with 4 bases between. Germline V gene lookup returns CDR1 MGHRA and CDR2 YSYEKL.

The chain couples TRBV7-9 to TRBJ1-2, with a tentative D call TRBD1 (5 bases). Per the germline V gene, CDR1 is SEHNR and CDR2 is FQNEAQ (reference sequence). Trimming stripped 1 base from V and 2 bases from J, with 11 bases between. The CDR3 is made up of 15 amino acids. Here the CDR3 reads CASSLDQGENYGYTF. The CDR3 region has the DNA TGTGCCAGCAGCTTAGACCAGGGTGAGAACTATGGCTACACCTTC.

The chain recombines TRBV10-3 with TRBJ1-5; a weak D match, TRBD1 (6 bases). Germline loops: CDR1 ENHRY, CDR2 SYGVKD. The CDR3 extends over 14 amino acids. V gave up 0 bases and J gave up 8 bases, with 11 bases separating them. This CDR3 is CAISESTGLEPQHF. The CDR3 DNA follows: TGTGCCATCAGTGAGTCCACAGGGTTGGAGCCCCAGCATTTT.

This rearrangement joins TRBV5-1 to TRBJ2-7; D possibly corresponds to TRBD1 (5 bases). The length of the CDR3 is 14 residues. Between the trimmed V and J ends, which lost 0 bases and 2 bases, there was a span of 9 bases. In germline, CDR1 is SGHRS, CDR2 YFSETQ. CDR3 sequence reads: CASSLVAGTYEQYF. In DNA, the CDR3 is TGCGCCAGCAGCTTGGTTGCAGGGACCTACGAGCAGTACTTC.

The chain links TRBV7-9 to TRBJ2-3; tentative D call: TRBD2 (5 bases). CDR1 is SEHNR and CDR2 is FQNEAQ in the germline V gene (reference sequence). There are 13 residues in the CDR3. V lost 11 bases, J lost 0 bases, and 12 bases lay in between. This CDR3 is CAVPGVSTDTQYF. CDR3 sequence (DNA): TGTGCCGTACCCGGGGTTAGCACAGATACGCAGTATTTT.

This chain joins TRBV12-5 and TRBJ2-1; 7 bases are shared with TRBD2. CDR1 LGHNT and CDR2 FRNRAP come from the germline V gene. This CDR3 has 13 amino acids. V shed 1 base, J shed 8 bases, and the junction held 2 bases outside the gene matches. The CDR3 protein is CASGLGLADEQFF. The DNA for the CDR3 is TGTGCTAGTGGTTTGGGACTAGCCGATGAGCAGTTCTTC.

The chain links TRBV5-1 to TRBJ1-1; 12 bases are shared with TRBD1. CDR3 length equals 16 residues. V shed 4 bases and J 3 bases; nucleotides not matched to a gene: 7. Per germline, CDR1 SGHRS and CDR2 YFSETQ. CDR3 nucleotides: TGCGCCAGCAGCGCCGGGACAGGGGGCGAGGACACTGAAGCTTTCTTT. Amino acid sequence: CASSAGTGGEDTEAFF.

CDR3 amino acids: CSVLQGAGELFF. The CDR3 nucleotides read TGCAGCGTTCTGCAGGGGGCCGGGGAGCTGTTTTTT. The chain combines TRBV29-1 with TRBJ2-2; 7 bases fit TRBD1. The ends lost 5 bases at V and 6 bases at J; junction bases unmatched: 3. The CDR3 contains 12 residues. Germline V CDR1 and CDR2: SQVTM, ANQGSEA.

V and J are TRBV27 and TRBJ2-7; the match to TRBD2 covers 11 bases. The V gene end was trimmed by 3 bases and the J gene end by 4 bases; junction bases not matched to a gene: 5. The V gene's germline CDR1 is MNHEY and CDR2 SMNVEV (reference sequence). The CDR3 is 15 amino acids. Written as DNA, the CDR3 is TGTGCCAGCAGTTTTTCCGGGACTAGCGGATACGAGCAGTACTTC. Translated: CASSFSGTSGYEQYF.

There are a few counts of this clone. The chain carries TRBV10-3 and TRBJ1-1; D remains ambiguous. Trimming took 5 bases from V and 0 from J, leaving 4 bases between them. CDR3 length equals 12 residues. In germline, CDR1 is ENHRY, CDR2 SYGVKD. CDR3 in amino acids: CAISNLNTEAFF. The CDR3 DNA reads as TGTGCCATCAGTAACTTGAACACTGAAGCTTTCTTT.

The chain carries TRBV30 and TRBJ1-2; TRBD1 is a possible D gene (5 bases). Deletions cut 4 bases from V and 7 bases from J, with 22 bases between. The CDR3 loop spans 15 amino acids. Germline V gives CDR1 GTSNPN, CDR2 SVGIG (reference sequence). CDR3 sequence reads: CAWTGFMELGGGYTF. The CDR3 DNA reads TGTGCCTGGACAGGTTTTATGGAGTTGGGGGGTGGCTACACCTTC. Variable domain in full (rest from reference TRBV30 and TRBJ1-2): SQTIHQWPATLVQPVGSPLSLECTVEGTSNPNLYWYRQAAGRGLQLLFYSVGIGQISSEVPQNLSASRPQDRQFILSSKKLLLSDSGFYLCAWTGFMELGGGYTFGSGTRLTVV.

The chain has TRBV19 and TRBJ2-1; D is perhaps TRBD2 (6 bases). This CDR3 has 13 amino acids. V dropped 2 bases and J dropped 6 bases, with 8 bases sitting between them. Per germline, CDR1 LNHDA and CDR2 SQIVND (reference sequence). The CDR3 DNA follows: TGTGCCAGTAGTATAACTAGCTTCAATGAGCAGTTCTTC. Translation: CASSITSFNEQFF.

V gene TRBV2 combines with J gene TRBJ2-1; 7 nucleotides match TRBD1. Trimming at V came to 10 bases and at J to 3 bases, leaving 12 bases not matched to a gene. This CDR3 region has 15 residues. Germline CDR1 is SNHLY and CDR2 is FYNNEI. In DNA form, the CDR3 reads TGTGCCACCCGCCCCGGCAGGGGGTACTACAATGAGCAGTTCTTC. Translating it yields CATRPGRGYYNEQFF.

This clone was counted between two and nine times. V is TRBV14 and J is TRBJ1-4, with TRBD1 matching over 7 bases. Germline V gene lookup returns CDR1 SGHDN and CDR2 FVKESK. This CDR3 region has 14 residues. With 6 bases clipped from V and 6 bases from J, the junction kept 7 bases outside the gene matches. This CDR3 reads CASRPTGAYEKLFF. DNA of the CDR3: TGTGCCAGCAGGCCAACAGGGGCCTATGAAAAACTGTTTTTT.

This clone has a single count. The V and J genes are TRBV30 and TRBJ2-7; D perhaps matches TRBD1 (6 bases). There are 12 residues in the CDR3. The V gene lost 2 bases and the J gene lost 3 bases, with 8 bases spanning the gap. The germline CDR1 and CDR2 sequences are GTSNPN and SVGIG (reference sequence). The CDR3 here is CAWSLDSYEQYF. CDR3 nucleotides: TGTGCCTGGAGTTTGGACAGCTACGAGCAGTACTTC.

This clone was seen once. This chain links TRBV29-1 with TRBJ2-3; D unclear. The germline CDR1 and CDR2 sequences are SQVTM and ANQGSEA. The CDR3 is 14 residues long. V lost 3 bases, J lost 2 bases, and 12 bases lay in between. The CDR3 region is CSVDPRSYTDTQYF. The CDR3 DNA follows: TGCAGCGTTGATCCGAGAAGTTACACAGATACGCAGTATTTT.

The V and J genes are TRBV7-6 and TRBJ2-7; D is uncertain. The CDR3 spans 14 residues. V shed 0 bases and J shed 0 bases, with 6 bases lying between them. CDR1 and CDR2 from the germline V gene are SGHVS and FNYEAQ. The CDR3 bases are TGTGCCAGCAGCTTAGCCCCTAGCTCCTACGAGCAGTACTTC. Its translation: CASSLAPSSYEQYF.

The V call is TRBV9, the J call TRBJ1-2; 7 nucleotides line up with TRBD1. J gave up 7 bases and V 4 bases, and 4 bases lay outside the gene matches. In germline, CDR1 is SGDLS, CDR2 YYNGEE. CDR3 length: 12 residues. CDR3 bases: TGTGCCAGCAGCACTGGGACAGTTGGCTACACCTTC. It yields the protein CASSTGTVGYTF. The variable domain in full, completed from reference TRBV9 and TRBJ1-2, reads DSGVTQTPKHLITATGQRVTLRCSPRSGDLSVYWYQQSLDQGLQFLIQYYNGEERAKGNILERFSAQQFPDLHSELNLSSLELGDSALYFCASSTGTVGYTFGSGTRLTVV.

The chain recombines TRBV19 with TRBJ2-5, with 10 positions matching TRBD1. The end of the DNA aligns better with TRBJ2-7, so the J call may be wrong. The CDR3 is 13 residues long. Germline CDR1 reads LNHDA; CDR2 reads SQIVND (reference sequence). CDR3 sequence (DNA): TGTGCCAGTGGGACAGGGGTGGGGTACGAGCAGTACTTC. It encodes CASGTGVGYEQYF.

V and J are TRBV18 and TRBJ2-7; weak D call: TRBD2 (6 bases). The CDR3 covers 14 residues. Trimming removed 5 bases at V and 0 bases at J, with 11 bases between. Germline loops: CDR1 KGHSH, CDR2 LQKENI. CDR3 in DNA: TGTGCCAGCTCAGGAGGGTGGGGCTCCTACGAGCAGTACTTC. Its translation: CASSGGWGSYEQYF.